A single sample is the source of the 31 T cell receptor beta chains below, sequenced in a study of T cell changes during pregnancy in multiple sclerosis. The protocol was immunoSEQ multiplex PCR, while the TCRdb copy is restricted to in-frame clones and leaves out a portion. The sample contains about 29,000 clones, around nine tenths of which appear only once. Source: CD8+ T cells from peripheral blood mononuclear cells, taken before pregnancy. The receptors come from a female donor with multiple sclerosis, enrolled in a pregnancy study.

Notes on this clone: One junction end disagrees with the germline gene, perhaps due to a read error. Here the CDR3 reads CASSPGQEPFF. DNA for the CDR3: TGTGCCAGCAGCCCTGGACAGGAGCCGTTCTTC. The gene calls are TRBV7-9 and TRBJ2-1; TRBD1 matches 7 bases. This CDR3 spans 11 amino acids. CDR1 and CDR2 from the germline V gene are SEHNR and FQNEAQ (reference sequence). The variable domain in full, completed from reference TRBV7-9 and TRBJ2-1, reads DTGVSQNPRHKITKRGQNVTFRCDPISEHNRLYWYRQTLGQGPEFLTYFQNEAQLEKSRLLSDRFSAERPKGSFSTLEIQRTEQGDSAMYLCASSPGQEPFFGPGTRLTVL.

Judged by abundance, this clone is medium-sized (0.01 to 0.1%). The chain combines TRBV27 with TRBJ2-2; maybe TRBD2 (6 bases). The CDR3 has 15 residues. The V end was cut by 7 bases, the J end by 5 bases, with 17 bases between. Germline V gene sequence: CDR1 MNHEY, CDR2 SMNVEV (reference sequence). The CDR3 reads CASTPGDSVTGELFF. The DNA for the CDR3 is TGTGCCAGCACCCCGGGAGACTCCGTAACCGGGGAGCTGTTTTTT.

The chain employs TRBV4-3 and TRBJ2-3, with 7 positions matching TRBD2. Germline CDR1 and CDR2: LGHNA and YSLEER. The CDR3 extends over 18 amino acids. V shed 4 bases, J shed 4 bases, and the junction held 17 bases outside the gene matches. The CDR3 DNA reads TGCGCCAGCAGCCTCCGCACTTTCGGGGAGGGAGTGGCAGATACGCAGTATTTT. Translating gives CASSLRTFGEGVADTQYF.

This clone was found a few times. This chain links TRBV27 with TRBJ1-6; TRBD1 is a possible D gene (6 bases). The CDR3 is 14 amino acids. Germline assignment: CDR1 MNHEY and CDR2 SMNVEV (reference sequence). The ends were cut back, 6 bases at V and 7 bases at J, with 13 bases in the middle. The CDR3 protein is CASSPRTDNSPLHF. The CDR3 nucleotides read TGTGCCAGCAGCCCTAGGACAGACAATTCACCCCTCCACTTT.

This chain uses TRBV4-1 with TRBJ1-4; the D gene is possibly TRBD1 (5 bases). The CDR3 has 15 residues. V lost 0 bases and J lost 0, with 5 bases in between. CDR1 is MGHRA, CDR2 YSYEKL, per germline. CDR3 residues: CASSQETATNEKLFF. In nucleotides, the CDR3 is TGCGCCAGCAGCCAAGAGACAGCAACTAATGAAAAACTGTTTTTT.

The genes are TRBV7-9 and TRBJ1-5; possibly TRBD1 for D (6 bases). The CDR3 has 14 amino acids. Germline CDR1 SEHNR, CDR2 FQNEAQ (reference sequence). Trimming removed 1 base at V and 7 bases at J, with 11 bases between. CDR3 sequence reads: CASSLDRVRQPQHF. CDR3 in DNA: TGTGCCAGCAGCTTAGACAGGGTAAGGCAGCCCCAGCATTTT.

The chain combines TRBV6-5 with TRBJ2-1, with TRBD2 as a possible D gene (6 bases). This CDR3 is built from 15 residues. Trimming removed 0 bases from V and 2 bases from J, with 8 bases in between. Germline V gives CDR1 MNHEY, CDR2 SVGAGI. DNA of the CDR3: TGTGCCAGCAGTTACTCACAGCGGGCCTACAATGAGCAGTTCTTC. As protein: CASSYSQRAYNEQFF.

This chain uses TRBV6-4 with TRBJ2-1; 10 positions match TRBD2. Unmatched junction bases numbered 7, after V lost 2 bases and J lost 6 bases. The CDR3 runs to 16 residues. Germline V gives CDR1 MRHNA, CDR2 SNTAGT. CDR3 region: CASSDGTSGAPNEQFF. The CDR3 bases are TGTGCCAGCAGTGACGGAACTAGCGGGGCCCCCAATGAGCAGTTCTTC.

This chain uses TRBV14 with TRBJ2-5; maybe TRBD1 (7 bases). The ends were cut back, 1 base at V and 2 bases at J, with 14 bases in the middle. From germline, CDR1 is SGHDN and CDR2 FVKESK. The CDR3 is made up of 16 amino acids. CDR3 sequence (DNA): TGTGCCAGCAGCCAAGCCCGCAGGGGGGCACAAGAGACCCAGTACTTC. Translation: CASSQARRGAQETQYF.

This chain connects TRBV7-9 to TRBJ2-7; a weak D match, TRBD1 (6 bases). Deletions cut 4 bases from V and 3 bases from J, with 19 bases between. The CDR3 is made up of 16 amino acids. The germline CDR1 and CDR2 sequences are SEHNR and FQNEAQ (reference sequence). CDR3 DNA: TGTGCCAGCAGCTCCCCAACAGGGTTCTCCTACTACGAGCAGTACTTC. The encoded protein is CASSSPTGFSYYEQYF.

The chain is built from TRBV10-1 and TRBJ1-3; a weak D match, TRBD1 (6 bases). Trimming took 2 bases from V and 1 from J, leaving 21 bases between them. CDR1 is WNHNN and CDR2 is SYGVQD in the germline V gene (reference sequence). The CDR3 is 19 residues long. CDR3 in DNA: TGCGCCAGCAGTGAGACCACAGGGAGACGACGCGATTCTGGAAACACCATATATTTT. It is translated as CASSETTGRRRDSGNTIYF.

This chain joins TRBV7-2 and TRBJ1-5; weak D call: TRBD1 (5 bases). The germline V and J ends were trimmed by 1 base and 7 bases, with 11 bases remaining between them. Looked up from germline, CDR1 is SGHTA and CDR2 is FQGNSA. The CDR3 length is 14 residues. The CDR3 sequence: CASSLGKQGQPQHF. The CDR3 nucleotides are TGTGCCAGCAGCTTAGGGAAGCAGGGACAGCCCCAGCATTTT.

The chain carries TRBV7-2 and TRBJ1-1, with D possibly matching TRBD1 (6 bases). Trimming took off 4 bases at V and 3 bases at J, with 9 bases between the two ends. Germline V gives CDR1 SGHTA, CDR2 FQGNSA. The CDR3 totals 13 residues. The CDR3 bases are TGTGCCAGCAGCTGGACAGCTTACACTGAAGCTTTCTTT. The encoded protein is CASSWTAYTEAFF.

This chain joins TRBV19 and TRBJ1-5; 7 nucleotides agree with TRBD1. The length of the CDR3 is 17 residues. The ends lost 0 bases at V and 9 bases at J; junction bases unmatched: 14. Germline V lookup: CDR1 LNHDA, CDR2 SQIVND (reference sequence). CDR3 protein: CASSIDEGTAAWLPQHF. CDR3 coding DNA: TGTGCCAGTAGTATAGACGAGGGGACAGCGGCCTGGTTGCCCCAGCATTTT.

The chain carries TRBV25-1 and TRBJ1-3; D is undetermined. The CDR3 spans 14 residues. V was pared by 5 bases and J by 1 base, with 9 bases between. Germline V gene lookup returns CDR1 MGHDK and CDR2 SYGVNS. The CDR3 loop is CASSPRASGNTIYF. The CDR3 nucleotides read TGTGCCAGCAGTCCCCGAGCGTCTGGAAACACCATATATTTT.

The rearrangement links TRBV11-2 to TRBJ2-7, with TRBD2 matching 9 bases. This CDR3 has 16 residues. Germline trimming cut 2 bases from V and 4 bases from J; bases unmatched to any gene: 9. Per the germline V gene, CDR1 is SGHAT and CDR2 is FQNNGV. The CDR3 spells CASSLYSGRIGYEQYF. As DNA, the CDR3 is TGTGCCAGCAGCTTATACAGCGGGAGGATAGGATACGAGCAGTACTTC. Supplemented by reference TRBV11-2 and TRBJ2-7, the full variable domain reads EAGVAQSPRYKIIEKRQSVAFWCNPISGHATLYWYQQILGQGPKLLIQFQNNGVVDDSQLPKDRFSAERLKGVDSTLKIQPAKLEDSAVYLCASSLYSGRIGYEQYFGPGTRLTVT.

The chain is built from TRBV27 and TRBJ2-2; TRBD1 matches 7 bases. This CDR3 spans 12 amino acids. V trimming: 10 bases; J trimming: 7 bases; junction bases outside the gene matches: 6. Germline CDR1 is MNHEY and CDR2 is SMNVEV (reference sequence). The CDR3 DNA follows: TGTGCCACCGAGACAGGGATCGGGGAGCTGTTTTTT. Translated: CATETGIGELFF.

This sequence joins TRBV28 and TRBJ1-1; a weak D match, TRBD1 (6 bases). CDR3 length: 13 amino acids. The germline CDR1 and CDR2 sequences are MDHEN and SYDVKM. Trimming took off 3 bases at V and 11 bases at J, with 16 bases between the two ends. Here the CDR3 DNA reads TGTGCCAGCAGTTTTAGTGTTTTGGACAGCGCTTTCTTT. Amino acids: CASSFSVLDSAFF.

This clone is a singleton in its sample. CDR3 loop: CASSSRTSGRMDTQYF. The CDR3 DNA follows: TGTGCCAGCAGCTCCCGTACCAGCGGGAGGATGGATACGCAGTATTTT. The chain uses TRBV13 and TRBJ2-3; the match to TRBD2 covers 9 bases. This CDR3 contains 16 residues. The J segment lost 6 bases and the V segment lost 4 bases, leaving 11 bases of the junction unmatched. From germline, CDR1 is PRHDT and CDR2 FYEKMQ (reference sequence).

The chain joins TRBV7-2 to TRBJ1-6; maybe TRBD1 (5 bases). V lost 0 bases and J lost 3, with 9 bases in between. The V gene's germline CDR1 is SGHTA and CDR2 FQGNSA. The CDR3 runs to 16 residues. CDR3: CASSLALQGYNSPLHF. In DNA form, the CDR3 reads TGTGCCAGCAGCTTAGCGTTGCAGGGCTATAATTCACCCCTCCACTTT. The variable domain in full, with the rest retrieved from reference TRBV7-2 and TRBJ1-6, is GAGVSQSPSNKVTEKGKDVELRCDPISGHTALYWYRQSLGQGLEFLIYFQGNSAPDKSGLPSDRFSAERTGGSVSTLTIQRTQQEDSAVYLCASSLALQGYNSPLHFGNGTRLTVT.

The chain uses TRBV2 and TRBJ2-2, with TRBD2 matching 13 bases. Unmatched junction bases numbered 6, after V lost 8 bases and J lost 0 bases. The CDR3 covers 17 residues. Germline V lookup: CDR1 SNHLY, CDR2 FYNNEI. The CDR3 DNA is TGTGCCAGCGCCGGACTAGCGGGAGACGCGAACACCGGGGAGCTGTTTTTT. This codes for CASAGLAGDANTGELFF.

The chain has TRBV2 and TRBJ2-7; the match to TRBD1 covers 7 bases. J gave up 1 base and V 6 bases, and 6 bases lay outside the gene matches. CDR3 length: 14 residues. Germline CDR1 is SNHLY and CDR2 is FYNNEI. In DNA form, the CDR3 reads TGTGCCAGCAGGACGACAGGGATGTCCTACGAGCAGTACTTC. Translated, it gives CASRTTGMSYEQYF.

The chain recombines TRBV6-6 with TRBJ2-7; D is undetermined. V was cut by 6 bases and J by 5 bases, with 11 bases left in between. CDR3 size: 12 residues. Germline CDR1 and CDR2: MNHNY and SVGAGI (reference sequence). The CDR3 spells CASSPRSDEQYF. DNA for the CDR3: TGTGCCAGCAGCCCCCGGTCTGACGAGCAGTACTTC.

The rearrangement links TRBV19 to TRBJ2-1; no reliable D call. The V gene's germline CDR1 is LNHDA and CDR2 SQIVND (reference sequence). Trimming cost V 2 bases and J 6 bases, with 5 bases left between them. This CDR3 contains 12 residues. The CDR3, as DNA: TGTGCCAGTAGTATAAGAGGCAATGAGCAGTTCTTC. Amino acid sequence: CASSIRGNEQFF. Full variable domain (rest looked up from reference TRBV19 and TRBJ2-1): DGGITQSPKYLFRKEGQNVTLSCEQNLNHDAMYWYRQDPGQGLRLIYYSQIVNDFQKGDIAEGYSVSREKKESFPLTVTSAQKNPTAFYLCASSIRGNEQFFGPGTRLTVL.

The rearrangement uses TRBV9 and TRBJ2-7; TRBD1 is a possible D gene (7 bases). Trimming took 1 base from V and 3 from J, leaving 11 bases between them. CDR1 is SGDLS and CDR2 is YYNGEE in the germline V gene. CDR3 length: 14 amino acids. The CDR3 nucleotides are TGTGCCAGCAGCGTAAGGCAGGGGGGCTACGAGCAGTACTTC. Residues: CASSVRQGGYEQYF. Full variable domain (missing parts from reference TRBV9 and TRBJ2-7): DSGVTQTPKHLITATGQRVTLRCSPRSGDLSVYWYQQSLDQGLQFLIQYYNGEERAKGNILERFSAQQFPDLHSELNLSSLELGDSALYFCASSVRQGGYEQYFGPGTRLTVT.

The genes are TRBV4-2 and TRBJ2-7, with 9 nucleotides matching TRBD2. The CDR3 contains 17 residues. The V and J ends lost 3 bases and 6 bases, in that order; junction bases with no gene match: 15. Germline V gene sequence: CDR1 LGHNA, CDR2 YNFKEQ. The CDR3 region has the DNA TGTGCCAGCAGCCACAGGGGACTAGCTCTCTCTCTGGGCGAGCAGTACTTC. Amino acids: CASSHRGLALSLGEQYF.

This clone has a single count. The V gene is TRBV28, the J gene TRBJ2-7, with 7 bases identical to TRBD2. The CDR3 is made up of 15 amino acids. V dropped 2 bases and J dropped 2; count of bases not matched to a gene: 6. Germline CDR1 is MDHEN and CDR2 is SYDVKM. The CDR3 sequence is CASSLGLAATYEQYF. CDR3 bases: TGTGCCAGCAGTTTAGGTCTAGCGGCGACCTACGAGCAGTACTTC.

This clone was recorded only once. The chain's CDR3 is CASSQWTGPYNEQFF. The CDR3 bases are TGTGCCAGCAGCCAGTGGACAGGACCTTACAATGAGCAGTTCTTC. The gene calls are TRBV14 and TRBJ2-1; 7 bases match TRBD1. CDR3 length: 15 residues. Trimming removed 3 bases from V and 4 bases from J; junction bases left unmatched: 6. Germline CDR1 is SGHDN and CDR2 is FVKESK.

The CDR3 DNA reads as TGTGCCAGCAGCCAAGATCTCGCCGGGACAGGGTTATACAATGAGCAGTTCTTC. It specifies CASSQDLAGTGLYNEQFF. The chain employs TRBV4-2 and TRBJ2-1; 9 positions match TRBD1. The length of the CDR3 is 18 residues. V shed 0 bases and J 4 bases; nucleotides not matched to a gene: 10. Germline V CDR1 and CDR2: LGHNA, YNFKEQ.

The rearrangement uses TRBV7-6 and TRBJ1-2, with D perhaps TRBD1 (6 bases). V dropped 3 bases and J dropped 0 bases, with 14 bases sitting between them. CDR1 is SGHVS and CDR2 is FNYEAQ in the germline V gene. The CDR3 sequence is 16 residues long. CDR3 DNA: TGTGCCAGCAGCTTTTCGGGACAAATTTCTAACTATGGCTACACCTTC. The encoded protein is CASSFSGQISNYGYTF. Full variable domain (remainder filled in from reference TRBV7-6 and TRBJ1-2): GAGVSQSPRYKVTKRGQDVALRCDPISGHVSLYWYRQALGQGPEFLTYFNYEAQQDKSGLPNDRFSAERPEGSISTLTIQRTEQRDSAMYRCASSFSGQISNYGYTFGSGTRLTVV.

Concerning this clone itself: Within the sample, other DNA sequences also encode this same CDR3. V gene TRBV19 combines with J gene TRBJ1-5, with D unclear. Trimming pared 3 bases from V and 4 bases from J, leaving 7 bases between. Germline assignment: CDR1 LNHDA and CDR2 SQIVND (reference sequence). The CDR3 has 13 residues. CDR3 DNA: TGTGCCAGTAGTATCGGAGGGAATCAGCCCCAGCATTTT. Protein: CASSIGGNQPQHF.